This TCR beta chain was sequenced during a study of B cell selection in AIRE deficiency. Findings and limits, study-wide: TCRbeta-only data showed 30% to 40% of shared healthy Treg sequences in healthy Tconv. Of roughly 4,000 shared Treg TCRbeta sequences, roughly 32% were healthy-only, 9.3% patient-only. Shared Treg sequences had shorter CDR3s, biased toward rearrangements with few non-templated insertions.

A note on this clone: Its antigen is unknown.

This CDR3 comprises 11 residues. Per germline, CDR1 SNHLY and CDR2 FYNNEI. Deletions cut 2 bases from V and 15 bases from J, with 11 bases between. Regulatory T cells were sorted as CD4+CD25hiCD127low/negative. Measured with immunoSEQ multiplex PCR; TCRdb has only the in-frame clones, and not every one. The sample shows over 20,000 clones, 92% of them seen only once. The sequence was collected from a human donor in good health. The sample taken for sequencing was CD4+CD25+ Tregs sorted from PBMCs. This chain uses TRBV2 with TRBJ2-1; D remains unclear. The DNA of the CDR3 is TGTGCCAGCAGTGAAATGACCTGGGGGTTCTTC. It specifies CASSEMTWGFF.